The 9 T cell receptor beta chains listed next were all sequenced from one sample in a study of cytomegalovirus exposure and HLA in healthy donors (dated by TCRdb to about 2017). The receptor library was made with the immunoSEQ multiplex PCR assay. A mixture of 60 forward primers for TCR Vbeta segments and 13 reverse primers for TCR Jbeta segments was used in the multiplex PCR. The immuneACCESS repertoire file appears here via TCRdb, limited to in-frame rearrangements. These files lack a portion of the clones; in checked studies, under half of the deficit traces to unresolved V genes, and the cause of the others is not known. For this sample there are tens of thousands of clones; around 70% appear just once. The ten largest clonotypes hold over 10% of the sample. Material: PBMCs. All receptors come from a human donor in good health.

The rearrangement links TRBV5-1 to TRBJ1-2, with D perhaps TRBD1 (6 bases). There are 15 residues in the CDR3. Trimming removed 4 bases from V and 0 bases from J, with 13 bases in between. Germline-derived CDR1 and CDR2 are SGHRS and YFSETQ. CDR3 nucleotide sequence: TGCGCCAGCAGCCTCGAAGGGGGGGCTAACTATGGCTACACCTTC. As protein: CASSLEGGANYGYTF.

V and J are TRBV5-4 and TRBJ2-5; 10 bases fit TRBD2. J gave up 5 bases and V 1 base, and 8 bases lay outside the gene matches. Germline V lookup: CDR1 SGHNT, CDR2 YYREEE (reference sequence). The CDR3 has 16 amino acids. The CDR3 nucleotides read TGTGCCAGCAGCTTGCGAACTAGCGGGAATTGGGAGACCCAGTACTTC. Translated: CASSLRTSGNWETQYF.

Concerning this clone: One junction end does not reproduce the germline sequence, and a read error may be involved. The chain joins TRBV4-1 to TRBJ2-1; D remains unclear. CDR3 length: 15 amino acids. The germline V gene encodes CDR1 MGHRA and CDR2 YSYEKL. The CDR3 loop reads CASGQDPDTYNEQFF. As DNA, the CDR3 is TGCGCCAGCGGCCAAGATCCCGACACCTACAATGAGCAGTTCTTC.

The chain combines TRBV7-2 with TRBJ2-1, with D possibly TRBD2 on 5 matching bases. Trimming took 3 bases from V and 1 from J, leaving 10 bases between them. Per germline, CDR1 SGHTA and CDR2 FQGNSA. The CDR3 covers 15 residues. The CDR3 spells CASSFSALSYNEQFF. Written as DNA, the CDR3 is TGTGCCAGCAGCTTTAGCGCCCTATCCTACAATGAGCAGTTCTTC. The full variable domain, rest sourced from reference TRBV7-2 and TRBJ2-1, is GAGVSQSPSNKVTEKGKDVELRCDPISGHTALYWYRQSLGQGLEFLIYFQGNSAPDKSGLPSDRFSAERTGGSVSTLTIQRTQQEDSAVYLCASSFSALSYNEQFFGPGTRLTVL.

The chain links TRBV15 to TRBJ2-2; D gene unclear. CDR1 is LNHNV and CDR2 is YYDKDF in the germline V gene (reference sequence). CDR3 length: 13 amino acids. Trimming took 6 bases from V and 1 from J, leaving 6 bases between them. CDR3 residues: CATRSQNTGELFF. The CDR3 region has the DNA TGTGCCACCAGGAGTCAGAACACCGGGGAGCTGTTTTTT.

The V and J genes are TRBV30 and TRBJ1-5, with TRBD1 matching over 9 bases. With V trimmed by 2 bases and J by 7 bases, 9 bases remained unmatched. In germline, CDR1 is GTSNPN, CDR2 SVGIG (reference sequence). CDR3 length equals 15 residues. The CDR3 protein is CAWSPGTGRGQPQHF. The CDR3, as DNA: TGTGCCTGGAGTCCCGGGACAGGGAGGGGCCAGCCCCAGCATTTT.

This clone appeared a single time. The chain couples TRBV19 to TRBJ2-2; D possibly corresponds to TRBD1 (5 bases). The CDR3 extends over 14 amino acids. V dropped 8 bases and J dropped 6 bases, with 16 bases sitting between them. From germline, CDR1 is LNHDA and CDR2 SQIVND (reference sequence). The chain's CDR3 is CASQFYRFSGELFF. CDR3 sequence (DNA): TGTGCCAGTCAATTCTACAGGTTTTCCGGGGAGCTGTTTTTT. Filled out from reference TRBV19 and TRBJ2-2, the complete variable domain reads DGGITQSPKYLFRKEGQNVTLSCEQNLNHDAMYWYRQDPGQGLRLIYYSQIVNDFQKGDIAEGYSVSREKKESFPLTVTSAQKNPTAFYLCASQFYRFSGELFFGEGSRLTVL.

As DNA, the CDR3 is TGTGCCAGCAGCATGACCCCGCGGACTGAAGCTTTCTTT. Its translation is CASSMTPRTEAFF. The chain recombines TRBV28 with TRBJ1-1, with unresolved D. This CDR3 contains 13 residues. CDR1 MDHEN and CDR2 SYDVKM come from the germline V gene. V lost 6 bases and J lost 5, with 13 bases in between.

This clone turned up a few times. The chain couples TRBV27 to TRBJ2-5; D uncertain. Matching the DNA end better, TRBJ2-7 makes the J call doubtful. The CDR3 spans 12 residues. Germline V gene lookup returns CDR1 MNHEY and CDR2 SMNVEV (reference sequence). The CDR3 DNA reads TGTGCCAGCATTCAGGACTCCTACGAGCAGTACTTC. This sequence encodes CASIQDSYEQYF.